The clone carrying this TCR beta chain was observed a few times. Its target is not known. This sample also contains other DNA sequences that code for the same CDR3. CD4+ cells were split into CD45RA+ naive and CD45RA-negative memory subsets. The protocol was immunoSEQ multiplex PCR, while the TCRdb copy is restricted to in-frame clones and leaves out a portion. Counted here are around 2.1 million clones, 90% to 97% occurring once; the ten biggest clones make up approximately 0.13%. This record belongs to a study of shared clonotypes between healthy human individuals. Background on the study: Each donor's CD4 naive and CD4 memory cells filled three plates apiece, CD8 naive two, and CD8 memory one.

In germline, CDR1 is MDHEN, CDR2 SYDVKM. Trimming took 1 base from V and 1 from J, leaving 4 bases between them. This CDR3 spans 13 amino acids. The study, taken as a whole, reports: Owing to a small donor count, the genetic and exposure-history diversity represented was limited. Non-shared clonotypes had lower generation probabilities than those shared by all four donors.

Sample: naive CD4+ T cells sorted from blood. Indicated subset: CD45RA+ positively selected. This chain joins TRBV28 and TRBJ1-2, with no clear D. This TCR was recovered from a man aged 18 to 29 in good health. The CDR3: CASSLSGNYGYTF. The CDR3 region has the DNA TGTGCCAGCAGTTTATCGGGTAACTATGGCTACACCTTC.